The text below deals with one T cell receptor (beta chain). The antigen is unknown. Germline V gives CDR1 SGHTA, CDR2 FQGNSA. Trimming stripped 5 bases from V and 5 bases from J, with 18 bases between. The CDR3 contains 15 residues. Donation came from healthy Caucasian individuals in Russia who were aged about 6 to 90. This sample was taken from a study of blood T cells in healthy people across ages. General study findings and limits: Diversity figures based on one million T cells were deemed too low.

Through a sample-barcoded 5' primer and a J-beta primer mix, a second PCR was run for roughly 6 to 11 cycles. Each cDNA molecule was tagged by a template-switch adaptor with 12 random nucleotides. TCRdb processed the 5' RACE reads anew with MiXCR; each CDR3 protein has one entry. The sample comprises hundreds of thousands of distinct CDR3 sequences, 49% of which are singletons, and around a third rests with the top ten. Source material: blood. V gene TRBV7-2 combines with J gene TRBJ1-2, with a possible D match to TRBD1 (5 bases). This sequence was found in a woman aged 55-69 years in good health. The CDR3 protein is CASSPQLTAEYGYTF. The DNA for the CDR3 is TGTGCCAGCAGCCCCCAATTGACAGCCGAGTATGGCTACACCTTC.